This entry lists 20 T cell receptor beta chains sequenced from one sample in a study of post-analysis software for immune sequencing data. For these TCRs, the target antigens are not known. Study results and limitations: Relative to controls, patients had 4 or 5 TRBV segments at higher frequency, with TRBV5-6, TRBV5-1 and TRBV20-1 among these.

Unique molecular identifiers tagged the TCR beta cDNA libraries. MiXCR, run by TCRdb on the PCR reads, gives a single entry per CDR3 protein. The sample yields 450,000 to 700,000 distinct CDR3 sequences, roughly 46% seen once. The sequencing input was blood. The receptor source for this set is a girl aged 5 to 17 with multiple sclerosis.

The gene calls are TRBV20-1 and TRBJ2-1, with a possible D match to TRBD1 (6 bases). The better agreement between TRBJ2-7 and the DNA end casts doubt on the J call. This CDR3 comprises 16 residues. Germline V CDR1 and CDR2: DFQATT, SNEGSKA (reference sequence). CDR3 sequence (DNA): TGCAGTGCTAGGGCAAAAACAGGGAGCTCCTACAATGAGCAGTACTTC. Protein sequence: CSARAKTGSSYNEQYF.

This clonotype was picked up a small number of times. The chain couples TRBV4-2 to TRBJ1-2, with D unresolved. Germline V CDR1 and CDR2: LGHNA, YNFKEQ. The V end was cut by 1 base, the J end by 9 bases, with 12 bases between. This CDR3 comprises 13 residues. This chain's CDR3 is CASSQALDGSYTF. The DNA for the CDR3 is TGTGCCAGCAGCCAAGCCCTAGACGGAAGCTACACCTTC.

This clonotype was detected only once. The rearrangement joins TRBV12-3 or TRBV12-4 to TRBJ2-1; D is perhaps TRBD2 (7 bases). Trimming pared 5 bases from V and 5 bases from J, leaving 16 bases between. The length of the CDR3 is 15 residues. The CDR3 reads CASSIGGGLDNEQFF. CDR3 nucleotide sequence: TGTGCCAGCAGTATAGGGGGAGGGCTAGACAATGAGCAGTTCTTC.

The CDR3 bases are TGCGCCAGCAGCTTACAACCTGGGACAGGCTGCGAGCAGTACTTC. Translated, it gives CASSLQPGTGCEQYF. The chain joins TRBV5-1 to TRBJ2-7; 8 nucleotides line up with TRBD1. CDR3 length equals 15 residues. V gave up 2 bases and J gave up 6 bases; unmatched junction bases: 10. The germline V gene has CDR1 SGHRS and CDR2 YFSETQ.

The chain combines TRBV7-9 with TRBJ2-3; 7 bases agree with TRBD2. The CDR3 covers 14 residues. Germline values: CDR1 SEHNR, CDR2 FQNEAQ (reference sequence). V shed 7 bases and J 9 bases; nucleotides not matched to a gene: 13. The chain's CDR3 is CASTPGGYFQTQYF. In DNA form, the CDR3 reads TGTGCCAGCACCCCGGGAGGTTATTTTCAGACGCAGTATTTT.

This chain links TRBV7-2 with TRBJ2-4; D call uncertain. The J call may be faulty, since TRBJ2-7 better matches the DNA end. The CDR3 is 13 residues long. Germline V CDR1 and CDR2: SGHTA, FQGNSA. CDR3 in amino acids: CASSLVLPHEQYF. CDR3 nucleotides: TGTGCCAGCAGCTTAGTACTCCCTCACGAGCAGTACTTC.

J is TRBJ1-1 and V is TRBV5-1; a weak D match, TRBD1 (6 bases). The CDR3 spans 12 residues. Trimming removed 3 bases at V and 7 bases at J, with 10 bases between. Per the germline V gene, CDR1 is SGHRS and CDR2 is YFSETQ. CDR3 coding DNA: TGCGCCAGCAGCTGGCAGGGGCGTGAAGCTTTCTTT. Translated: CASSWQGREAFF.

V and J are TRBV6-6 and TRBJ2-7; D perhaps matches TRBD1 (5 bases). The germline V gene has CDR1 MNHNY and CDR2 SVGAGI (reference sequence). Between the trimmed V and J ends, which lost 7 bases and 1 base, there was a span of 17 bases. This CDR3 is built from 15 residues. CDR3 in DNA: TGTGCCAGCAAGCTGAACGGAGACAGTTCCTACGAGCAGTACTTC. It codes for CASKLNGDSSYEQYF.

The gene calls are TRBV3-1 and TRBJ2-1; the match to TRBD2 covers 9 bases. In germline, CDR1 is LGHDT, CDR2 YNNKEL (reference sequence). The CDR3 is 15 amino acids. V shed 4 bases and J 5 bases; nucleotides not matched to a gene: 6. The chain's CDR3 is CASSLGLASNNEQFF. CDR3 coding DNA: TGTGCCAGCAGCCTCGGACTAGCGAGCAACAATGAGCAGTTCTTC.

This clonotype appeared a few times. The chain recombines TRBV5-1 with TRBJ2-5, with D possibly TRBD1 on 6 matching bases. The germline V and J ends were trimmed by 0 bases and 4 bases, with 16 bases remaining between them. Germline V gene lookup returns CDR1 SGHRS and CDR2 YFSETQ. CDR3 length: 16 residues. The CDR3 is CASSLAAGAQGETQYF. Here the CDR3 DNA reads TGCGCCAGCAGCTTGGCCGCAGGGGCGCAGGGAGAGACCCAGTACTTC. Full variable domain (remainder filled in from reference TRBV5-1 and TRBJ2-5): KAGVTQTPRYLIKTRGQQVTLSCSPISGHRSVSWYQQTPGQGLQFLFEYFSETQRNKGNFPGRFSGRQFSNSRSEMNVSTLELGDSALYLCASSLAAGAQGETQYFGPGTRLLVL.

The genes are TRBV12-3 or TRBV12-4 and TRBJ2-2; D unresolved. The CDR3 totals 14 residues. The germline V and J ends were trimmed by 2 bases and 5 bases, with 9 bases remaining between them. CDR3 nucleotides: TGTGCCAGCAGTTTAAGGTCTCTAACCGGGGAGCTGTTTTTT. Translation gives CASSLRSLTGELFF.

The rearrangement joins TRBV6-6 to TRBJ2-7; D is perhaps TRBD1 (6 bases). V lost 0 bases and J 2 bases, leaving 11 bases between the germline ends. The CDR3 spans 15 residues. The germline CDR1 and CDR2 sequences are MNHNY and SVGAGI (reference sequence). Here the CDR3 reads CASSYSGQGPYEQYF. The CDR3 coding sequence is TGTGCCAGCAGTTACTCGGGGCAGGGGCCCTACGAGCAGTACTTC.

This clonotype has a single count. This chain connects TRBV30 to TRBJ2-1, with D tentatively TRBD2 (6 bases). This CDR3 is 14 amino acids long. V dropped 5 bases and J dropped 4 bases, with 15 bases sitting between them. Germline CDR1 and CDR2: GTSNPN and SVGIG (reference sequence). The CDR3 spells CAWQRGTPYNEQFF. The CDR3 DNA is TGTGCCTGGCAGCGCGGGACTCCTTACAATGAGCAGTTCTTC.

This chain joins TRBV28 and TRBJ2-1; TRBD1 aligns across 11 bases. CDR1 and CDR2 from the germline V gene are MDHEN and SYDVKM. Trimming cost V 6 bases and J 10 bases; bases outside gene matches: 11. The CDR3 covers 15 residues. The CDR3 spells CASSLPGTGGGEQFF. CDR3 DNA: TGTGCCAGCAGCCTTCCCGGGACAGGGGGTGGGGAGCAGTTCTTC.

This clonotype was detected only a few times. The rearrangement links TRBV5-1 to TRBJ1-3; tentative D call: TRBD1 (6 bases). Germline values: CDR1 SGHRS, CDR2 YFSETQ. The CDR3 has 14 amino acids. Trimming removed 4 bases at V and 3 bases at J, with 11 bases between. CDR3 protein: CASSVSGDGNTIYF. The DNA of the CDR3 is TGCGCCAGCAGCGTCTCAGGGGATGGAAACACCATATATTTT.

The V call is TRBV5-1, the J call TRBJ2-7; tentative D call: TRBD2 (5 bases). Germline lookup yields CDR1 SGHRS and CDR2 YFSETQ. V was trimmed by 4 bases and J by 7 bases, leaving 15 bases between them. The CDR3 loop spans 13 amino acids. CDR3 amino acids: CASSQELEREQYF. CDR3 coding DNA: TGCGCCAGCAGCCAAGAACTAGAAAGGGAGCAGTACTTC. The full variable domain, completed using reference TRBV5-1 and TRBJ2-7, is KAGVTQTPRYLIKTRGQQVTLSCSPISGHRSVSWYQQTPGQGLQFLFEYFSETQRNKGNFPGRFSGRQFSNSRSEMNVSTLELGDSALYLCASSQELEREQYFGPGTRLTVT.

The sample holds one count of this clonotype. The chain recombines TRBV5-5 with TRBJ1-1; D gene uncertain. Germline V gene lookup returns CDR1 SGHKS and CDR2 YYEKEE (reference sequence). CDR3 length: 15 residues. V shed 1 base and J shed 0 bases, with 10 bases lying between them. In DNA form, the CDR3 reads TGTGCCAGCAGCTTGTTCCCGGGAATGAACACTGAAGCTTTCTTT. Its translation is CASSLFPGMNTEAFF.

The genes are TRBV15 and TRBJ1-6, with TRBD1 matching 9 bases. This CDR3 is built from 15 residues. The junction had 3 bases not matched to a gene; V was cut back by 0 bases and J by 9 bases. CDR1 is LNHNV, CDR2 YYDKDF, per germline (reference sequence). The CDR3 region has the DNA TGTGCCACCAGCAGAGATGGACAGGGGTCTTCACCCCTCCACTTT. Amino acid sequence: CATSRDGQGSSPLHF.

This sequence joins TRBV11-3 and TRBJ2-7, with D possibly matching TRBD1 (5 bases). The CDR3 runs 15 residues. Deletions cut 5 bases from V and 6 bases from J, with 20 bases between. CDR1 and CDR2 from the germline V gene are SGHNT and YENEEA. This CDR3 reads CASSHRTSKRSEQYF. In DNA, the CDR3 is TGTGCCAGCAGCCACAGGACGTCTAAGCGAAGCGAGCAGTACTTC.

This clonotype was counted between two and nine times. The CDR3: CASSQVRVSTYGYTF. The CDR3 DNA reads as TGCGCCAGCAGCCAAGTGCGGGTGTCTACCTATGGCTACACCTTC. This chain joins TRBV4-1 and TRBJ1-2, with D unresolved. CDR1 is MGHRA, CDR2 YSYEKL, per germline. The CDR3 is made up of 15 amino acids. The germline V and J ends were trimmed by 1 base and 4 bases, with 13 bases remaining between them.